Included here is one TCR beta chain sequence, with context. What it binds is unknown. The data derive from a study of shared clonotypes between healthy human individuals. Points from the study as a whole: The study's rarefaction showed incomplete sorted-subset sequencing despite large depth. With a few donors compared, around 5% of naive CD4 clonotypes were shared.

Germline V gives CDR1 SGHRS, CDR2 YFSETQ. V trimming: 4 bases; J trimming: 5 bases; junction bases outside the gene matches: 5. The CDR3 runs to 13 residues. Data came from immunoSEQ multiplex PCR; TCRdb stores just in-frame clones and leaves some out. The sample consists of roughly 1 million clones, around 78% of them appearing once. The sequenced sample consisted of memory CD4+ T cells from PBMCs. The subset here: CD45RA-negative fraction. V and J are TRBV5-1 and TRBJ2-5; 7 positions match TRBD1. The sequence was collected from a man younger than 35 in good health. Some clones in this sample may be carry-over from other donors' samples. CDR3 in amino acids: CASSLQTGETQYF. The CDR3 nucleotides are TGCGCCAGCAGCCTCCAGACAGGGGAGACCCAGTACTTC.